This TCR beta chain originates from a study of identical twins. Study-level points and caveats: It was out-of-frame TCR alpha sharing in monozygotic twins that models underestimated. Beta out-of-frame twin sharing showed a weaker excess.

Template switching supplied a universal primer site; unique molecular identifiers were carried on the cDNA. TCRdb independently ran MiXCR on the 5' RACE reads; one entry per CDR3 protein. The repertoire has around 490,000 distinct CDR3 sequences, around 24% of them found once; the top ten carry 0.48%. Trimming removed 4 bases from V and 3 bases from J, with 13 bases in between. This CDR3 contains 15 residues. About this clonotype: Its antigen is unidentified.

The sample was also linked to a second study, of yellow fever vaccine responses in identical twins.

J is TRBJ1-3 and V is TRBV12-3 or TRBV12-4; unclear D gene. The origin of this receptor is a woman under 30 in good health. The specimen sequenced was CD4+ T cells sorted from blood. The CDR3 reads CASSSTRLGGNTIYF. The CDR3 DNA follows: TGTGCCAGCAGTTCAACCAGGCTAGGTGGAAACACCATATATTTT.